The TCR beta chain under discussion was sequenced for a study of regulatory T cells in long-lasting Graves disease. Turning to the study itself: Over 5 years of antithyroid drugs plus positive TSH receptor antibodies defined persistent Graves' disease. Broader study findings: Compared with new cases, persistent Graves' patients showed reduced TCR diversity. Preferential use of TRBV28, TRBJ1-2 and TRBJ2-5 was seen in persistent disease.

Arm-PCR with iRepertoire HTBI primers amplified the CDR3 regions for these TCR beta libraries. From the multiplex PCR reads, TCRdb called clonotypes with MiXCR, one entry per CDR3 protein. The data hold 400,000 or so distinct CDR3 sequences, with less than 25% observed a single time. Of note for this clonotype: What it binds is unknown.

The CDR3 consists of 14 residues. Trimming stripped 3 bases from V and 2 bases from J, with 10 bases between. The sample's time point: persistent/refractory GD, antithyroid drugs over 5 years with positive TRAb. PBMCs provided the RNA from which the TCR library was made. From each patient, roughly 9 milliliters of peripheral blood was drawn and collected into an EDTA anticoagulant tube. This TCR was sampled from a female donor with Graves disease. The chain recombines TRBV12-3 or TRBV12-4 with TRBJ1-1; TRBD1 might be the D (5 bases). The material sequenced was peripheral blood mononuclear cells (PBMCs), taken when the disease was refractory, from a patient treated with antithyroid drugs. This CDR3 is CASSFGTDNTEAFF. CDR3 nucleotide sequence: TGTGCCAGCAGTTTTGGGACGGACAACACTGAAGCTTTCTTT.